Below are 10 T cell receptor beta chains sequenced from a single sample in a study of T cells in Graves' hyperthyroidism and ophthalmopathy. TCR beta CDR3 regions were amplified from RNA transcripts. TCR CDR3 regions were first amplified by RT-PCR with HTBI primers. MiXCR was run by TCRdb on the multiplex PCR reads, yielding one entry per CDR3 protein. The sample lists around 620,000 distinct CDR3 sequences; about 45% were seen once. The sequencing sample was made of peripheral blood or thyroid tissue (not recorded which). The receptors were sampled from an adult woman with Graves' disease, either hyperthyroidism or ophthalmopathy (not recorded which).

Notes on this clonotype: This may be a read error: a much more frequent sequence differs by one nucleotide. The chain recombines TRBV7-2 with TRBJ2-5; D is uncertain. Per the germline V gene, CDR1 is SGHTA and CDR2 is FQGNSA. This CDR3 has 14 amino acids. In nucleotides, the CDR3 is TGTGCCAGCAGCTTAGATATAGGAAAAGAGGCCCAGTACTTC. Translation gives CASSLDIGKEAQYF. Based on the CDR3 plus reference TRBV7-2 and TRBJ2-5, the full variable domain is GAGVSQSPSNKVTEKGKDVELRCDPISGHTALYWYRQSLGQGLEFLIYFQGNSAPDKSGLPSDRFSAERTGGSVSTLTIQRTQQEDSAVYLCASSLDIGKEAQYFGPGTRLLVL.

This clonotype has ten or more counts. The CDR3 sequence is CASSFGQGNSGNTIYF. DNA of the CDR3: TGTGCCAGCAGTTTTGGACAGGGCAACTCTGGAAACACCATATATTTT. The chain couples TRBV12-3 or TRBV12-4 to TRBJ1-3; 8 bases are shared with TRBD1. The CDR3 has 16 residues. With V trimmed by 3 bases and J by 0 bases, 4 bases remained unmatched.

Note on this clonotype: A single base separates this from a much larger clone, so it may be a read error. The rearrangement uses TRBV7-9 and TRBJ1-3; D unresolved. V lost 5 bases to trimming and J lost 3 bases, with 23 bases between them. Per the germline V gene, CDR1 is SEHNR and CDR2 is FQNEAQ (reference sequence). This CDR3 region has 18 residues. CDR3 bases: TGTGCCAGCAGCCTGCGGGTTACGGGTAGACCATATGGAAACACCATATATTTT. It translates to CASSLRVTGRPYGNTIYF.

At least ten counts were recorded for this clonotype. The chain recombines TRBV2 with TRBJ1-1; no firm D call. The V gene lost 4 bases and the J gene lost 7 bases, with 7 bases spanning the gap. The CDR3 totals 11 residues. Germline V gene lookup returns CDR1 SNHLY and CDR2 FYNNEI. CDR3 coding DNA: TGTGCCAGCAGTGGTGCACTTGAAGCTTTCTTT. Amino acid sequence: CASSGALEAFF.

This clonotype was detected ten times or more. This chain joins TRBV7-9 and TRBJ1-6; no firm D call. V was cut by 1 base and J by 7 bases, with 8 bases left in between. The CDR3 is 14 amino acids. Germline CDR1 SEHNR, CDR2 FQNEAQ (reference sequence). CDR3 sequence (DNA): TGTGCCAGCAGCTTAGGGCCCGAAAATTCACCCCTCCACTTT. This gives the protein CASSLGPENSPLHF.

The V and J genes are TRBV20-1 and TRBJ1-5, with D maybe TRBD1 (5 bases). Germline CDR1 is DFQATT and CDR2 is SNEGSKA (reference sequence). V gave up 4 bases and J gave up 8 bases, with 21 bases separating them. The CDR3 spans 15 residues. The CDR3 DNA sequence: TGCAGTGCTACGAGGGGTTTGGGGATTTTGGAGCCCCAGCATTTT. Encoded protein: CSATRGLGILEPQHF.

This clonotype was seen only a few times. J is TRBJ1-5 and V is TRBV5-8, with no clear D. Germline values: CDR1 SGHTS, CDR2 YDEGEE. V was shortened by 5 bases and J by 4 bases, with 16 bases between the two germline ends. The CDR3 has 15 amino acids. CDR3 nucleotide sequence: TGTGCCAGCAGTCCCCAGAGAGTTCAGAATCAGCCCCAGCATTTT. Translating it yields CASSPQRVQNQPQHF.

This chain links TRBV2 with TRBJ2-7, with TRBD2 identical over 7 bases. Germline-derived CDR1 and CDR2 are SNHLY and FYNNEI. This CDR3 spans 12 amino acids. Trimming removed 7 bases from V and 9 bases from J; junction bases left unmatched: 9. The CDR3 sequence is CASTLGASGQYF. The CDR3 DNA follows: TGTGCCAGCACCCTAGGGGCTAGCGGGCAGTACTTC.

In this sample, this clonotype turned up many times. The chain has TRBV2 and TRBJ2-7; the D is unclear. CDR1 and CDR2 (germline): SNHLY, FYNNEI. V shed 1 base and J shed 2 bases, with 12 bases lying between them. This CDR3 spans 15 amino acids. CDR3 DNA: TGTGCCAGCAGTGAAGGGGTAGGTGGGGCCTACGAGCAGTACTTC. This translates into CASSEGVGGAYEQYF.

This clonotype has ten or more counts. V gene TRBV30 combines with J gene TRBJ1-1; D unclear. This CDR3 has 11 residues. V shed 3 bases and J shed 2 bases, with 4 bases lying between them. Germline V gives CDR1 GTSNPN, CDR2 SVGIG (reference sequence). The CDR3 loop reads CAWSRNTEAFF. DNA of the CDR3: TGTGCCTGGAGCCGAAACACTGAAGCTTTCTTT.